This TCR beta chain was recorded in a study of blood T cell repertoires in COVID-19. Overall study context: In each case, the material was cDNA or gDNA derived from T cells, B-cell-depleted T cells, or PBMCs.

There are 14 residues in the CDR3. Germline CDR1 LNHDA, CDR2 SQIVND (reference sequence). V dropped 4 bases and J dropped 9; count of bases not matched to a gene: 6. Authors' processing steps: Using reference gene primer amplification, nucleated cell counts were estimated. Method: immunoSEQ multiplex PCR; TCRdb's copy keeps in-frame clones and lacks some. Clone size and V and J calls were adopted from that table, with D and trimming inferred from the DNA. The sample lists about 210,000 clones, about 84% occurring once. Source material: peripheral blood. This TCR was recovered from a human donor in a cohort sampled during active COVID-19. The V gene is TRBV19, the J gene TRBJ1-5; 10 bases align to TRBD1. DNA for the CDR3: TGTGCCAGTAGTAAAGGACAGGGGGATCGGCCCCAGCATTTT. Translated, it gives CASSKGQGDRPQHF.